The 15 T cell receptor beta chains below all came from one sample that was sequenced in a study of OX40 agonist ivuxolimab in advanced cancers. TCRdb keeps only in-frame clones here, not all; method: immunoSEQ multiplex PCR. Found here are 25,000 to 30,000 clones, roughly 86% of them singletons; the top ten hold nearly 20%. Specimen: CD4+ or CD8+ T cells sorted from blood, collected in a trial of the OX40 agonist ivuxolimab. The receptors stem from an adult with an advanced solid tumor such as melanoma, head and neck, liver or kidney cancer.

V is TRBV11-3 and J is TRBJ2-7; D perhaps matches TRBD2 (5 bases). Germline V lookup: CDR1 SGHNT, CDR2 YENEEA. The CDR3 has 14 amino acids. V gave up 1 base and J gave up 4 bases, with 11 bases separating them. Written as DNA, the CDR3 is TGTGCCAGCAGCTTAGGTAATTCGGGATACGAGCAGTACTTC. Translating it yields CASSLGNSGYEQYF.

The chain couples TRBV6-8 to TRBJ1-1; D perhaps matches TRBD1 (6 bases). Germline CDR1 MNHGY, CDR2 SAAAGT. The CDR3 has 14 residues. Trimming took 5 bases from V and 3 from J, leaving 13 bases between them. The CDR3 coding sequence is TGTGCCAGCAGTGTACAGGGATTGGACACTGAAGCTTTCTTT. This codes for CASSVQGLDTEAFF.

V is TRBV5-1 and J is TRBJ2-1, with a weak D call TRBD1 (5 bases). CDR3 length equals 14 residues. The germline gives CDR1 SGHRS, CDR2 YFSETQ. Trimming took 0 bases from V and 5 from J, leaving 9 bases between them. This chain's CDR3 is CASSLDTGNNEQFF. DNA of the CDR3: TGCGCCAGCAGCTTGGACACAGGAAACAATGAGCAGTTCTTC.

The chain employs TRBV7-2 and TRBJ2-7, with D uncertain. Germline V gives CDR1 SGHTA, CDR2 FQGNSA. Between the trimmed V and J ends, which lost 3 bases and 2 bases, there was a span of 5 bases. The CDR3 has 12 residues. The DNA for the CDR3 is TGTGCCAGCAGCTTCAAGGCCTACGAGCAGTACTTC. Protein: CASSFKAYEQYF.

The J gene is TRBJ2-7, the V gene TRBV4-3; no definite D call. Germline V gives CDR1 LGHNA, CDR2 YSLEER. This CDR3 contains 16 residues. The germline V and J ends were trimmed by 4 bases and 2 bases, with 18 bases remaining between them. CDR3 bases: TGCGCCAGCAGCCCCTCGATCGGCGCTGGCACCTACGAGCAGTACTTC. Translation gives CASSPSIGAGTYEQYF.

The V and J genes are TRBV7-2 and TRBJ2-3; a weak D match, TRBD2 (6 bases). CDR1 and CDR2 from the germline V gene are SGHTA and FQGNSA. V was pared by 1 base and J by 4 bases, with 6 bases between. The CDR3 totals 13 residues. Written as DNA, the CDR3 is TGTGCCAGCAGCTTAGGGGAGGCAGATACGCAGTATTTT. Residues: CASSLGEADTQYF. The full variable domain, its missing parts supplied by reference TRBV7-2 and TRBJ2-3, is GAGVSQSPSNKVTEKGKDVELRCDPISGHTALYWYRQSLGQGLEFLIYFQGNSAPDKSGLPSDRFSAERTGGSVSTLTIQRTQQEDSAVYLCASSLGEADTQYFGPGTRLTVL.

The V gene is TRBV11-3, the J gene TRBJ2-7, with 7 nucleotides matching TRBD2. Per germline, CDR1 SGHNT and CDR2 YENEEA. The CDR3 is 14 residues long. J lost 7 bases, V lost 1 base, and 7 bases had no gene match. Here the CDR3 DNA reads TGTGCCAGCAGCTTAGGCAGCGGGGCTCGGGAGCAGTACTTC. Translation: CASSLGSGAREQYF.

By sample fraction, this clone is medium-sized. The rearrangement links TRBV29-1 to TRBJ1-2; D might be TRBD1 (5 bases). With 3 bases removed from V and 5 bases from J, the gap between germline ends came to 22 bases. CDR1 is SQVTM and CDR2 is ANQGSEA in the germline V gene. This CDR3 is built from 16 residues. The CDR3 loop reads CSVDERGSGFYYGYTF. The CDR3 region has the DNA TGCAGCGTTGATGAGCGGGGGAGCGGATTTTATTATGGCTACACCTTC.

This clone was seen only once. This chain uses TRBV5-4 with TRBJ2-5, with 7 bases matching TRBD2. The V gene end was trimmed by 3 bases and the J gene end by 2 bases; junction bases not matched to a gene: 13. CDR1 is SGHNT, CDR2 YYREEE, per germline (reference sequence). The CDR3 loop spans 17 amino acids. Written as DNA, the CDR3 is TGTGCCAGCAGCTGGCCTCATGGACTAGGAGGTCAAGAGACCCAGTACTTC. The encoded protein is CASSWPHGLGGQETQYF.

The chain joins TRBV11-2 to TRBJ1-1, with a tentative D call TRBD1 (5 bases). V lost 0 bases and J lost 5, with 16 bases in between. The CDR3 is 16 residues long. Germline lookup yields CDR1 SGHAT and CDR2 FQNNGV. The CDR3 nucleotides read TGTGCCAGCAGCTTAGATCGTCTAGGGGCATCAACTGAAGCTTTCTTT. Residues: CASSLDRLGASTEAFF.

The V and J genes are TRBV5-4 and TRBJ2-2, with TRBD2 matching 7 bases. J lost 8 bases, V lost 1 base, and 11 bases had no gene match. CDR1 SGHNT and CDR2 YYREEE come from the germline V gene (reference sequence). There are 16 residues in the CDR3. This chain's CDR3 is CASSLYGRPPAGELFF. The CDR3 DNA reads as TGTGCCAGCAGCTTGTACGGGAGGCCCCCAGCGGGGGAGCTGTTTTTT.

The chain links TRBV27 to TRBJ2-2, with D uncertain. Deletions cut 2 bases from V and 2 bases from J, with 6 bases between. The CDR3 spans 14 residues. Germline-derived CDR1 and CDR2 are MNHEY and SMNVEV (reference sequence). DNA for the CDR3: TGTGCCAGCAGTTTAGGGCTAAACACCGGGGAGCTGTTTTTT. The encoded protein is CASSLGLNTGELFF.

The genes are TRBV7-3 and TRBJ2-3, with 9 bases aligning to TRBD2. V shed 5 bases, J shed 2 bases, and the junction held 8 bases outside the gene matches. The CDR3 is made up of 16 amino acids. The germline V gene encodes CDR1 SGHTA and CDR2 FQGTGA. In nucleotides, the CDR3 is TGTGCCAGCAGCCTCGTTAGCGGGGGCGACACAGATACGCAGTATTTT. Translating gives CASSLVSGGDTDTQYF.

As for this clone: Because the CDR3's place on the DNA is in doubt, the DNA is left out and the CDR3 is given as listed by TCRdb. The chain employs TRBV6-6 and TRBJ2-7. Germline V CDR1 and CDR2: MNHNY, SVGAGI (reference sequence). Inclusive of both ends, the CDR3 amounts to 15 amino acids. CDR3 loop: CASILEQRDSYEQYF.

The rearrangement links TRBV20-1 to TRBJ1-1; tentative D call: TRBD1 (5 bases). CDR3 length: 11 amino acids. In germline, CDR1 is DFQATT, CDR2 SNEGSKA (reference sequence). Trimming removed 6 bases from V and 8 bases from J, with 13 bases in between. The CDR3 here is CSAIRVAEAFF. For the CDR3, the DNA is TGCAGTGCAATCAGGGTTGCGGAAGCTTTCTTT.